Listed below are T cell receptor beta chains from one sample, sequenced in a study of blood T cell repertoires in COVID-19. The repertoire was sequenced with immunoSEQ multiplex PCR; TCRdb's copy has only in-frame clones and lacks some. The data hold about 160,000 clones, with 87% observed a single time. The specimen sequenced was peripheral blood. The source of these receptors is a woman in her 70s with COVID-19, enrolled during active disease. Both conserved end residues are part of each CDR3. A D gene is named only where the DNA matches it firmly. Rows may omit the clone size; those that give it use once, few, many or a size class.

size	V	D	J	CDR3	DNA
-	TRBV25-1	TRBD1	TRBJ2-7	CASSVRDSQYF	TGTGCCAGCAGTGTACGGGACAGTCAGTACTTC
-	TRBV12-3/TRBV12-4	-	TRBJ2-7	CASSLAGAHEQYF	TGTGCCAGCAGTTTAGCAGGGGCACACGAGCAGTACTTC
-	TRBV6-5	-	TRBJ1-5	CASSDRLNQPQHF	TGTGCCAGCTCCGACAGACTCAATCAGCCCCAGCATTTT
few	TRBV4-2	-	TRBJ1-4	CASSQVGGRQANEKLFF	TGTGCCAGCAGCCAAGTGGGGGGTCGGCAAGCTAATGAAAAACTGTTTTTT
-	TRBV7-8	TRBD1	TRBJ2-1	CASSFRDSWGTGGNEQFF	TGTGCCAGCAGCTTTAGAGATAGTTGGGGAACAGGGGGCAATGAGCAGTTCTTC
few	TRBV28	TRBD1	TRBJ1-6	CASSTRQGPGSPLHF	TGTGCCAGCAGTACCCGACAGGGGCCGGGATCACCCCTCCACTTT
-	TRBV19	-	TRBJ1-1	CASSSGEHRVTEAFF	TGTGCCAGTAGTTCTGGGGAACACAGGGTAACTGAAGCTTTCTTT
-	TRBV10-3	TRBD2	TRBJ2-3	CAIRPGLAEDTQYF	TGTGCCATCAGGCCGGGACTAGCAGAAGATACGCAGTATTTT
-	TRBV28	TRBD1	TRBJ1-6	CASSLAVTGQAPLHF	TGTGCCAGCAGTTTAGCGGTGACAGGGCAAGCACCCCTCCACTTT
-	TRBV6-5	-	TRBJ1-3	CASSYAPDTGNTIYF	TGTGCCAGCAGTTACGCCCCAGATACTGGAAACACCATATATTTT
-	TRBV2	TRBD2	TRBJ2-1	CASSELRGDDNEQFF	TGTGCCAGCAGTGAATTGCGGGGGGACGACAATGAGCAGTTCTTC
-	TRBV6-5	-	TRBJ1-1	CASRGAGTEAFF	TGTGCCAGCCGGGGGGCCGGGACTGAAGCTTTCTTT
-	TRBV18	-	TRBJ1-4	CASSPRPPKQDTTEKLFF	TGTGCCAGCTCACCACGGCCCCCTAAACAGGATACTACTGAAAAACTGTTTTTT
-	TRBV28	-	TRBJ1-3	CASSLTGAGNTIYF	TGTGCCAGCAGTTTAACGGGGGCTGGAAACACCATATATTTT
-	TRBV4-1	TRBD2	TRBJ2-1	CASSKMGLAGHNEQFF	TGCGCCAGCAGCAAAATGGGACTAGCGGGCCACAATGAGCAGTTCTTC
-	TRBV5-6	-	TRBJ1-1	CASSLVSSVTEAFF	TGTGCCAGCAGCTTGGTATCAAGCGTCACTGAAGCTTTCTTT
-	TRBV11-2	TRBD1	TRBJ1-2	CASSLTGTVINYGYTF	TGTGCCAGCAGCCTTACCGGGACAGTCATTAACTATGGCTACACCTTC
-	TRBV2	TRBD1	TRBJ1-2	CASTLQGAGGYTF	TGTGCCAGCACCCTACAGGGGGCTGGGGGCTACACCTTC
-	TRBV6-5	-	TRBJ1-5	CASNRNSGGQPQHF	TGTGCCAGCAACCGAAATTCGGGAGGTCAGCCCCAGCATTTT
-	TRBV10-3	TRBD1	TRBJ1-2	CAISVTGGFFYGYTF	TGTGCCATCAGTGTAACAGGGGGATTCTTCTATGGCTACACCTTC
-	TRBV2	-	TRBJ1-6	CASSRRDSYNSPLHF	TGTGCCAGCAGTCGCCGGGACTCCTATAATTCACCCCTCCACTTT
-	TRBV30	TRBD2	TRBJ2-5	CAWSPTSGSYIETQYF	TGTGCCTGGAGTCCGACTAGCGGGTCATACATCGAGACCCAGTACTTC
once	TRBV7-9	-	TRBJ2-5	CASSLGGGRRETQYF	TGTGCCAGCAGCTTGGGCGGGGGCCGTCGAGAGACCCAGTACTTC
-	TRBV27	TRBD1	TRBJ2-7	CASWGDRGRYEQYF	TGTGCCAGCTGGGGGGACAGGGGGCGCTACGAGCAGTACTTC
-	TRBV6-5	-	TRBJ1-4	CASSPRGTLNEKLFF	TGTGCCAGCAGTCCGAGGGGGACACTCAATGAAAAACTGTTTTTT
once	TRBV2	TRBD2	TRBJ2-3	CASSPLAGGTDTQYF	TGTGCCAGCAGCCCACTAGCGGGGGGAACAGATACGCAGTATTTT
few	TRBV5-4	-	TRBJ1-2	CASSVTGDVYGYTF	TGTGCCAGCAGCGTTACAGGCGATGTCTATGGCTACACCTTC
-	TRBV15	-	TRBJ1-5	CATSRQETDNQPQHF	TGTGCCACCAGCAGACAAGAGACAGACAATCAGCCCCAGCATTTT
-	TRBV5-6	-	TRBJ1-5	CASSFQGYQPQHF	TGTGCCAGCAGCTTTCAGGGATATCAGCCCCAGCATTTT
-	TRBV24-1	TRBD2	TRBJ2-5	CATSDLTSGARETQYF	TGTGCCACCAGTGACCTAACTAGCGGGGCCCGGGAGACCCAGTACTTC
-	TRBV7-2	TRBD2	TRBJ2-3	CASSWSSGGAGDTQYF	TGTGCCAGCAGCTGGAGTAGCGGGGGGGCCGGAGATACGCAGTATTTT
-	TRBV28	-	TRBJ2-3	CASSTPPWRSTDTQYF	TGTGCCAGCAGTACCCCCCCGTGGAGGAGCACAGATACGCAGTATTTT
-	TRBV9	-	TRBJ2-1	CASSVGLGKSYNEQFF	TGTGCCAGCAGCGTTGGACTCGGGAAGTCCTACAATGAGCAGTTCTTC
-	TRBV18	TRBD1	TRBJ1-5	CASSLGQGMRPQHF	TGTGCCAGCTCACTAGGACAGGGGATGAGGCCCCAGCATTTT
-	TRBV6-1	TRBD1	TRBJ1-1	CASSEPRDRANTEAFF	TGTGCCAGCAGTGAACCCCGCGACAGGGCGAACACTGAAGCTTTCTTT
-	TRBV6-5	-	TRBJ1-3	CASSYDRSSGNTIYF	TGTGCCAGCAGCTATGACAGGAGCTCTGGAAACACCATATATTTT
-	TRBV6-6	TRBD1	TRBJ1-3	CASSRGTGKFSGNTIYF	TGTGCCAGCAGTCGAGGGACAGGGAAGTTCTCTGGAAACACCATATATTTT